This T cell receptor beta chain was identified during a study of shared clonotypes between healthy human individuals. Each cell subset's genomic DNA was divided evenly among several immunoSEQ plates. The table came from immunoSEQ multiplex PCR; TCRdb's copy has only in-frame clones and leaves some out. The repertoire consists of 750,000 to 1,000,000 clones, with approximately 92% occurring once and the leading ten covering 24%. The naive CD8 population came from CD45RO-negative cells selected for CCR7, without terminally differentiated effector memory CD45RA+ cells. The V end lost 6 bases, the J end lost 7 bases, and 10 bases lay between the germline ends. The CDR3 loop spans 11 amino acids. Germline CDR1 SGHVS, CDR2 FQNEAQ.

This clonotype originated in a man in his thirties or forties in good health. V usage is TRBV7-8 and J usage is TRBJ2-7, with D possibly matching TRBD2 (5 bases). The sequenced sample was naive CD8+ T cells sorted from blood. CDR3 nucleotide sequence: TGTGCCAGCAGTCACGGGGTAGAGCAGTACTTC. It is translated as CASSHGVEQYF.